The 21 T cell receptor beta chains reported below all come from one sample, sequenced in a study of blood T cell repertoires in COVID-19. Sequencing used immunoSEQ multiplex PCR; TCRdb keeps in-frame clones, though not all of them. The table includes about 180,000 clones, roughly 89% detected once. The sequencing input was PBMCs or T cells enriched from blood (not recorded which). The origin of the receptors is a middle-aged woman with acute COVID-19.

The rearrangement uses TRBV27 and TRBJ2-7, with TRBD2 identical over 15 bases. Trimming at V came to 6 bases and at J to 10 bases, leaving 7 bases not matched to a gene. CDR1 MNHEY and CDR2 SMNVEV come from the germline V gene (reference sequence). The CDR3 length is 14 residues. This CDR3 is CASSRTSGGVSQYF. For the CDR3, the DNA is TGTGCCAGCAGCAGGACTAGCGGGGGGGTCTCCCAGTACTTC.

The gene calls are TRBV23-1 and TRBJ2-1; TRBD2 matches at 11 bases. TRBV23-1 is identified as an open reading frame with a role that is uncertain. V trimming: 5 bases; J trimming: 3 bases; junction bases outside the gene matches: 6. The CDR3 sequence is 16 residues long. DNA of the CDR3: TGCGCCAGCAGTTCCTGGACTAGCGGGTGCTACAATGAGCAGTTCTTC. Its protein product is CASSSWTSGCYNEQFF.

V is TRBV28 and J is TRBJ2-7; D might be TRBD1 (5 bases). CDR3 length: 11 residues. Germline CDR1 MDHEN, CDR2 SYDVKM. V was shortened by 3 bases and J by 8 bases, with 8 bases between the two germline ends. The CDR3 region has the DNA TGTGCCAGCAGTTTTGACAGTAAGCAGTACTTC. Its protein product is CASSFDSKQYF.

The genes are TRBV5-4 and TRBJ1-2, with 8 bases fitting TRBD1. Germline V gene sequence: CDR1 SGHNT, CDR2 YYREEE (reference sequence). CDR3 length: 17 residues. Trimming took 4 bases from V and 3 from J; bases not matched to a gene: 14. CDR3 protein: CASSSTGQGISDYGYTF. Here the CDR3 DNA reads TGTGCCAGCAGCAGTACCGGACAGGGTATATCCGACTATGGCTACACCTTC.

V is TRBV7-9 and J is TRBJ1-2; 9 bases are shared with TRBD1. The germline V gene has CDR1 SEHNR and CDR2 FQNEAQ (reference sequence). Trimming at V came to 4 bases and at J to 5 bases, leaving 11 bases not matched to a gene. There are 16 residues in the CDR3. CDR3 sequence: CASSSSGTGYGYGYTF. The CDR3 DNA sequence: TGTGCCAGCAGCTCTTCCGGGACAGGGTATGGTTATGGCTACACCTTC. The full variable domain, its missing parts supplied by reference TRBV7-9 and TRBJ1-2, is DTGVSQNPRHKITKRGQNVTFRCDPISEHNRLYWYRQTLGQGPEFLTYFQNEAQLEKSRLLSDRFSAERPKGSFSTLEIQRTEQGDSAMYLCASSSSGTGYGYGYTFGSGTRLTVV.

The rearrangement joins TRBV28 to TRBJ1-2; D is undetermined. CDR1 is MDHEN, CDR2 SYDVKM, per germline. V lost 10 bases and J 1 base, leaving 16 bases between the germline ends. The CDR3 consists of 14 residues. DNA for the CDR3: TGTGCCACCAGACAATCCACCCTTAACTATGGCTACACCTTC. Its translation: CATRQSTLNYGYTF.

This chain uses TRBV9 with TRBJ2-5; TRBD2 matches at 8 bases. The CDR3 has 15 residues. V dropped 0 bases and J dropped 0; count of bases not matched to a gene: 1. Germline loops: CDR1 SGDLS, CDR2 YYNGEE. The CDR3 sequence is CASSVGGGYQETQYF. DNA for the CDR3: TGTGCCAGCAGCGTAGGCGGGGGGTACCAAGAGACCCAGTACTTC.

This chain joins TRBV27 and TRBJ2-3; TRBD2 aligns across 11 bases. CDR1 and CDR2 from the germline V gene are MNHEY and SMNVEV (reference sequence). This CDR3 has 17 amino acids. J lost 0 bases, V lost 8 bases, and 10 bases had no gene match. The CDR3 region is CASGRTSGYPSTDTQYF. The CDR3 nucleotides are TGTGCCAGCGGACGGACTAGCGGGTATCCTAGCACAGATACGCAGTATTTT.

The V call is TRBV28, the J call TRBJ1-3; possible D gene TRBD1, 6 bases. The CDR3 extends over 16 amino acids. Trimming pared 6 bases from V and 4 bases from J, leaving 19 bases between. Germline values: CDR1 MDHEN, CDR2 SYDVKM. The DNA of the CDR3 is TGTGCCAGCAGCACTCCCGGGCAGGGGTCCGGAAACACCATATATTTT. This translates into CASSTPGQGSGNTIYF.

The chain has TRBV5-1 and TRBJ2-1; 9 bases map to TRBD1. Unmatched junction bases numbered 7, after V lost 4 bases and J lost 8 bases. The CDR3 totals 14 residues. Per the germline V gene, CDR1 is SGHRS and CDR2 is YFSETQ. The CDR3 is CASSRRQGVDEQFF. The CDR3, as DNA: TGCGCCAGCAGCCGTAGACAGGGGGTCGATGAGCAGTTCTTC. The whole variable domain, remainder taken from reference TRBV5-1 and TRBJ2-1, is KAGVTQTPRYLIKTRGQQVTLSCSPISGHRSVSWYQQTPGQGLQFLFEYFSETQRNKGNFPGRFSGRQFSNSRSEMNVSTLELGDSALYLCASSRRQGVDEQFFGPGTRLTVL.

The chain links TRBV15 to TRBJ2-2, with D perhaps matching TRBD1 (5 bases). The CDR3 covers 14 residues. Germline values: CDR1 LNHNV, CDR2 YYDKDF (reference sequence). Trimming cost V 2 bases and J 4 bases, with 8 bases left between them. CDR3 DNA sequence: TGTGCCACCAGCAGAAGGCAGGGCACCGGGGAGCTGTTTTTT. Translation: CATSRRQGTGELFF.

The V call is TRBV3-1 (or the pseudogene TRBV3-2), the J call TRBJ1-6; D call uncertain. Trimming pared 6 bases from V and 0 bases from J, leaving 6 bases between. Germline V gene data show CDR1 as LGHDT and CDR2 as YNNKEL (reference sequence). The CDR3 spans 14 residues. This chain's CDR3 is CASSRSSYNSPLHF. In DNA, the CDR3 is TGTGCCAGCAGTCGGAGCTCCTATAATTCACCCCTCCACTTT.

This clone came up a few times. The J gene is TRBJ1-2, the V gene TRBV2, with D unclear. From germline, CDR1 is SNHLY and CDR2 FYNNEI. The CDR3 is 11 residues long. Trimming left V 5 bases short and J 12 bases short, with 13 bases between. The CDR3 DNA is TGTGCCAGCAGTCCGACTTGGTCCCACACCTTC. This gives the protein CASSPTWSHTF.

CDR3 in amino acids: CASSVAVSGGADTQYF. The CDR3 coding sequence is TGTGCCAGCAGCGTAGCGGTTAGCGGGGGAGCAGATACGCAGTATTTT. The J gene is TRBJ2-3, the V gene TRBV9; TRBD2 matches 9 bases. CDR1 is SGDLS, CDR2 YYNGEE, per germline. This CDR3 has 16 amino acids. Losses at the gene ends were 0 bases for V and 4 bases for J; bases not matched to a gene: 6.

The V and J genes are TRBV28 and TRBJ1-4, with D possibly TRBD1 on 6 matching bases. V was pared by 1 base and J by 6 bases, with 15 bases between. In germline, CDR1 is MDHEN, CDR2 SYDVKM. CDR3 length: 16 residues. The CDR3 loop is CASSLSFGGHHEKLFF. As DNA, the CDR3 is TGTGCCAGCAGTTTATCTTTTGGGGGACACCATGAAAAACTGTTTTTT.

The chain carries TRBV30 and TRBJ1-4; D gene ambiguous. Germline lookup yields CDR1 GTSNPN and CDR2 SVGIG (reference sequence). Trimming cost V 0 bases and J 4 bases, with 12 bases left between them. The length of the CDR3 is 15 residues. CDR3 amino acids: CAWSVRGGDNEKLFF. CDR3 in DNA: TGTGCCTGGAGTGTACGGGGAGGAGATAATGAAAAACTGTTTTTT. Full variable domain (missing parts from reference TRBV30 and TRBJ1-4): SQTIHQWPATLVQPVGSPLSLECTVEGTSNPNLYWYRQAAGRGLQLLFYSVGIGQISSEVPQNLSASRPQDRQFILSSKKLLLSDSGFYLCAWSVRGGDNEKLFFGSGTQLSVL.

The chain combines TRBV6-2 or TRBV6-3 with TRBJ2-1; 7 positions agree with TRBD2. CDR1 is MNHEY, CDR2 SVGEGT, per germline. This CDR3 spans 17 amino acids. J lost 0 bases, V lost 5 bases, and 10 bases had no gene match. CDR3 protein: CASSGMASGLSYNEQFF. The CDR3 DNA follows: TGTGCCAGCAGTGGTATGGCTAGCGGCCTCTCCTACAATGAGCAGTTCTTC.

This chain joins TRBV5-1 and TRBJ2-1; no reliable D call. Between the trimmed V and J ends, which lost 3 bases and 8 bases, there was a span of 6 bases. There are 11 residues in the CDR3. Germline assignment: CDR1 SGHRS and CDR2 YFSETQ. The chain's CDR3 is CASSWSDEQFF. The CDR3 nucleotides are TGCGCCAGCAGCTGGAGTGATGAGCAGTTCTTC. Complete variable domain (other parts from reference TRBV5-1 and TRBJ2-1): KAGVTQTPRYLIKTRGQQVTLSCSPISGHRSVSWYQQTPGQGLQFLFEYFSETQRNKGNFPGRFSGRQFSNSRSEMNVSTLELGDSALYLCASSWSDEQFFGPGTRLTVL.

CDR3: CASRDRGNSPLHF. As DNA, the CDR3 is TGTGCCAGTAGGGACAGGGGGAATTCACCCCTCCACTTT. The chain has TRBV6-5 and TRBJ1-6, with 11 nucleotides matching TRBD1. In germline, CDR1 is MNHEY, CDR2 SVGAGI. With 9 bases clipped from V and 7 bases from J, the junction kept 2 bases outside the gene matches. The CDR3 has 13 amino acids.

The chain uses TRBV14 and TRBJ2-7, with D uncertain. CDR3 length equals 14 residues. Trimming took off 2 bases at V and 6 bases at J, with 14 bases between the two ends. The germline gives CDR1 SGHDN, CDR2 FVKESK. CDR3 sequence (DNA): TGTGCCAGCAGCCAATTGGGTAGTAGCCGCGAGCAGTACTTC. Translating it yields CASSQLGSSREQYF.

V gene TRBV27 combines with J gene TRBJ2-3; a weak D match, TRBD1 (5 bases). Trimming took 8 bases from V and 6 from J, leaving 12 bases between them. Germline V lookup: CDR1 MNHEY, CDR2 SMNVEV (reference sequence). The CDR3 has 12 residues. The CDR3 nucleotides are TGTGCCAGCGGGCTGACAGTCGATACGCAGTATTTT. Translation: CASGLTVDTQYF.